Included here is one TCR beta chain sequence, with context. As yet, its antigen is unknown. The J segment lost 0 bases and the V segment lost 2 bases, leaving 9 bases of the junction unmatched. Germline loops: CDR1 MNHNY, CDR2 SVGAGI (reference sequence). The CDR3 spans 18 residues. These data are taken from a study of type 1 regulatory T cells. Turning to the study itself: An in vitro protocol generated T-allo10, a Tr1-enriched, alloantigen-specific CD4 T cell product.

Study-level results: Compared with non-type 1 regulatory T cells, type 1 regulatory T cells showed a more restricted TCR repertoire.

One entry per CDR3 protein results from TCRdb running MiXCR on the reads. The sample contains over 55,000 distinct CDR3 sequences, approximately 50% of which appear only once. Sequencing was carried out using cultured non-Tr1 T cells, either the whole culture or a sorted T cell fraction (not recorded which). The V call is TRBV6-6, the J call TRBJ2-1; 8 bases match TRBD1. The TCR comes from a human donor in good health. This CDR3 is CASSYGTGHASSYNEQFF. The DNA of the CDR3 is TGTGCCAGCAGTTACGGGACAGGTCATGCAAGCTCCTACAATGAGCAGTTCTTC.